These 9 T cell receptor beta chains originate from one sample sequenced in a study of T cells in narcolepsy. Libraries were prepared by immunoSEQ multiplex PCR; TCRdb keeps only in-frame clonotypes and omits some of them. The sample has 20,000 to 30,000 clones; 55% to 65% are singletons. The sequenced material came from memory (CD45RA-) CD4+ T cells from blood. Receptor source: a human donor in good health.

The J gene is TRBJ2-3, the V gene TRBV29-1; D remains ambiguous. The V gene lost 1 base and the J gene lost 6 bases, with 11 bases spanning the gap. Germline loops: CDR1 SQVTM, CDR2 ANQGSEA. The CDR3 contains 13 residues. The CDR3 nucleotides read TGCAGCGTTGAAGGGATCGTCGGGGATACGCAGTATTTT. Amino acid sequence: CSVEGIVGDTQYF.

The CDR3 DNA is TGTGCCTGGAGTGTACGGGGGCCTGAAGCTTTCTTT. It specifies CAWSVRGPEAFF. V is TRBV30 and J is TRBJ1-1, with TRBD1 as a possible D gene (6 bases). Germline assignment: CDR1 GTSNPN and CDR2 SVGIG (reference sequence). V dropped 0 bases and J dropped 6 bases, with 8 bases sitting between them. The CDR3 sequence is 12 residues long.

CDR3 nucleotides: TGTGCCAGCAGTGAAGGGATTCGGACGGACGGCTACACCTTC. This codes for CASSEGIRTDGYTF. V usage is TRBV2 and J usage is TRBJ1-2; D gene unclear. V was pared by 1 base and J by 8 bases, with 14 bases between. In germline, CDR1 is SNHLY, CDR2 FYNNEI. The CDR3 is 14 amino acids. Filled out from reference TRBV2 and TRBJ1-2, the complete variable domain reads EPEVTQTPSHQVTQMGQEVILRCVPISNHLYFYWYRQILGQKVEFLVSFYNNEISEKSEIFDDQFSVERPDGSNFTLKIRSTKLEDSAMYFCASSEGIRTDGYTFGSGTRLTVV.

The chain recombines TRBV20-1 with TRBJ2-7; D not resolved. V gave up 5 bases and J gave up 3 bases, with 5 bases separating them. The CDR3 sequence is 10 residues long. Germline CDR1 and CDR2: DFQATT and SNEGSKA (reference sequence). This CDR3 reads CSAASYEQYF. In nucleotides, the CDR3 is TGCAGTGCTGCTAGCTACGAGCAGTACTTC.

As regards this clone: It is unclear where the CDR3 begins or ends on the DNA, so no DNA is shown, and the CDR3 is as TCRdb lists it. V usage is TRBV5-1 and J usage is TRBJ2-3. The CDR3 is made up of 13 amino acids, end residues included. CDR1 is SGHRS, CDR2 YFSETQ, per germline. This CDR3 reads CASSPSVADTQYF.

The gene calls are TRBV19 and TRBJ1-3, with TRBD1 matching 8 bases. V was pared by 5 bases and J by 2 bases, with 2 bases of the junction left unmatched. The CDR3 is 14 residues long. Per germline, CDR1 LNHDA and CDR2 SQIVND (reference sequence). In DNA form, the CDR3 reads TGTGCCAGTAGTGTACAGGGGGCTGGAAACACCATATATTTT. Its translation is CASSVQGAGNTIYF.

The rearrangement joins TRBV12-1 to TRBJ2-3; whether TRBD1, the table's D call, matches the DNA was not checked. TRBV12-1 is a listed pseudogene. CDR3 size: 12 residues. The DNA for the CDR3 is TGTGCCAGCAGCCCAGTTCCAGATACGCAGTATTTT. Encoded protein: CASSPVPDTQYF.

The chain links TRBV5-1 to TRBJ2-2; D is unclear. CDR1 and CDR2 from the germline V gene are SGHRS and YFSETQ. The V end lost 0 bases, the J end lost 5 bases, and 14 bases lay between the germline ends. The CDR3 runs 16 residues. The DNA for the CDR3 is TGCGCCAGCAGCTTGGAGGGCAGGTCCGGGACCGGGGAGCTGTTTTTT. Translating gives CASSLEGRSGTGELFF.

The rearrangement joins TRBV7-9 to TRBJ1-3, with D possibly matching TRBD1 (6 bases). The CDR3 contains 15 residues. Germline values: CDR1 SEHNR, CDR2 FQNEAQ (reference sequence). V lost 2 bases and J 1 base, leaving 9 bases between the germline ends. The CDR3 DNA reads as TGTGCCAGCAGCTTACTACAGGGATCTGGAAACACCATATATTTT. As protein: CASSLLQGSGNTIYF.